Listed below are T cell receptor beta chains from one sample, sequenced in a study of CD8+CD57+ T cells in acquired aplastic anemia. Each CDR3 protein is one row after TCRdb ran MiXCR on the reads. The top ten clones hold 65% to 85% of a sample with tens of thousands of distinct CDR3 sequences, 55% to 75% of them seen once. Sequenced: sorted CD4+, CD8+, or CD8+CD57+ T cells (not recorded which) from PBMCs. The receptor set was obtained from a human donor with aplastic anemia. CDR3s include the opening cysteine and the closing phenylalanine or tryptophan. Fields, in order: D gene, V gene, J gene, clone size, CDR3 protein, CDR3 DNA. A D gene is named only where the DNA matches it firmly. The size field is filled for only some rows; it gives once, few, many or a size class.

-	TRBV7-8	TRBJ2-7	-	CASSPPGSEQYF	TGTGCCAGCAGCCCACCGGGGAGCGAGCAGTACTTC
TRBD2	TRBV2	TRBJ2-7	-	CATRAGGSGYEQYF	TGTGCCACTAGAGCCGGCGGGAGTGGGTACGAGCAGTACTTC
TRBD1	TRBV11-1	TRBJ2-7	-	CASSLAGTGRTYEQYF	TGTGCCAGCAGCTTAGCTGGGACAGGGAGGACCTACGAGCAGTACTTC
-	TRBV2	TRBJ2-4	once	CASSEIIGEGGIQYF	TGTGCCAGCAGTGAAATTATTGGGGAGGGGGGCATTCAGTACTTC
TRBD2	TRBV11-1	TRBJ2-3	-	CASSPGSGSTDTQYF	TGTGCCAGCAGCCCGGGTAGCGGGAGCACAGATACGCAGTATTTT
TRBD1	TRBV24-1	TRBJ2-3	-	CATSETGTASTDTQYF	TGTGCCACCAGTGAGACTGGGACAGCTAGCACAGATACGCAGTATTTT
-	TRBV29-1	TRBJ2-3	-	CSVEWLGTPTDTQYF	TGCAGCGTTGAATGGTTAGGTACCCCCACAGATACGCAGTATTTT
-	TRBV2	TRBJ1-2	few	CASKDSSTYGYTF	TGTGCCAGCAAGGATTCGTCCACCTATGGCTACACCTTC
TRBD1	TRBV25-1	TRBJ2-1	-	CASSEYGQGSYNEQFF	TGTGCCAGCAGTGAATATGGACAGGGCTCCTACAATGAGCAGTTCTTC
-	TRBV15	TRBJ1-1	-	CATLGGGKDTEAFF	TGTGCCACACTTGGGGGGGGAAAGGACACTGAAGCTTTCTTT
-	TRBV20-1	TRBJ1-4	-	CSARAQTVNEKLFF	TGCAGTGCTAGAGCCCAGACAGTAAATGAAAAACTGTTTTTT
TRBD1	TRBV5-1	TRBJ2-5	-	CASSWGTGEETQYF	TGCGCCAGCAGCTGGGGGACAGGGGAAGAGACCCAGTACTTC
-	TRBV20-1	TRBJ1-1	many	CSARKRGAEGTEAFF	TGCAGTGCTAGAAAAAGAGGGGCGGAGGGCACTGAAGCTTTCTTT
TRBD2	TRBV7-3	TRBJ2-7	-	CASSLSGRVGGQYF	TGTGCCAGCAGCTTAAGCGGGAGGGTAGGCGGGCAGTACTTC
-	TRBV7-2	TRBJ2-5	-	CASSRRETQYF	TGTGCCAGCAGCCGGCGAGAGACCCAGTACTTC
-	TRBV4-2	TRBJ1-5	-	CAGSQDWQAAGSSNQPQHF	TGTGCCGGCAGCCAAGATTGGCAGGCCGCAGGTAGCAGCAATCAGCCCCAGCATTTT
TRBD2	TRBV20-1	TRBJ2-3	-	CSARVITSSGITDTQYF	TGCAGTGCTAGAGTTATTACGTCTAGCGGAATCACAGATACGCAGTATTTT
-	TRBV20-1	TRBJ2-7	-	CSARVPSDEQYF	TGCAGTGCTAGAGTCCCTAGCGACGAGCAGTACTTC
TRBD1	TRBV6-5	TRBJ1-2	-	CASSYGTGGGYTF	TGTGCCAGCAGTTACGGGACAGGGGGCGGCTACACCTTC
TRBD2	TRBV11-1	TRBJ2-3	-	CASSETSENTDTQYF	TGTGCCAGCAGCGAGACTAGCGAAAACACAGATACGCAGTATTTT
-	TRBV10-3	TRBJ2-5	-	CAISDGGGETQYF	TGTGCCATCAGTGATGGGGGAGGAGAGACCCAGTACTTC
TRBD2	TRBV25-1	TRBJ2-2	-	CASSLRTSVTGELFF	TGTGCCAGCAGCCTTAGGACTAGTGTCACCGGGGAGCTGTTTTTT
TRBD2	TRBV7-9	TRBJ2-7	-	CASKPRGRLNGEQYF	TGTGCCAGCAAACCCCGCGGGAGGCTTAACGGCGAGCAGTACTTC
-	TRBV12-3/TRBV12-4	TRBJ2-2	-	CANTQDGELLF	TGTGCCAACACCCAGGACGGGGAGCTGCTTTTT
-	TRBV2	TRBJ2-5	-	CASSATQETQYF	TGTGCCAGCAGTGCCACTCAAGAGACCCAGTACTTC
TRBD2	TRBV19	TRBJ2-7	-	CASKLAGTYEQYF	TGTGCCAGTAAACTAGCGGGGACCTACGAGCAGTACTTC
TRBD1	TRBV2	TRBJ1-5	-	CASSWDRGASNQPQHF	TGTGCCAGCAGTTGGGACAGGGGCGCGAGCAATCAGCCCCAGCATTTT
TRBD1	TRBV2	TRBJ2-5	few	CASIGQGAVGTQYF	TGTGCCAGCATTGGACAGGGGGCCGTGGGGACCCAGTACTTC
TRBD2	TRBV10-2	TRBJ2-3	many	CASTQTGGGTDTQYF	TGCGCCAGCACCCAGACGGGGGGGGGCACAGATACGCAGTATTTT
-	TRBV2	TRBJ2-2	-	CAGTEALELFF	TGTGCCGGCACGGAGGCCCTGGAGCTGTTTTTT
-	TRBV5-6	TRBJ1-4	-	CASSPLGGREKLFF	TGTGCCAGCAGCCCGCTTGGGGGCAGGGAAAAACTGTTTTTT
-	TRBV24-1	TRBJ2-2	-	CATSAKGVGELFF	TGTGCCACCAGTGCGAAGGGAGTCGGGGAGCTGTTTTTT
TRBD1	TRBV2	TRBJ1-5	-	CASRDQGVGQPQHF	TGTGCCAGCAGGGATCAGGGGGTCGGGCAGCCCCAGCATTTT
-	TRBV5-1	TRBJ1-2	-	CASSSSGQRWDYTF	TGCGCCAGCAGCTCATCAGGACAGCGATGGGACTACACCTTC
TRBD1	TRBV11-1	TRBJ2-1	-	CASSPTGISAYNEQFF	TGTGCCAGCAGCCCGACAGGGATAAGTGCCTACAATGAGCAGTTCTTC
-	TRBV10-3	TRBJ1-2	-	CAIRGEGPEGYTF	TGTGCCATCAGGGGCGAGGGACCAGAGGGCTACACCTTC
-	TRBV20-1	TRBJ2-5	-	CSARPARRQETQYF	TGCAGTGCTAGGCCAGCGCGTCGTCAAGAGACCCAGTACTTC
-	TRBV2	TRBJ2-7	few	CASRSSYEQYF	TGTGCCAGCAGGAGTTCCTACGAGCAGTACTTC
TRBD1	TRBV19	TRBJ1-3	-	CASSRQGGAGNTIYF	TGTGCCAGTAGTCGACAAGGGGGCGCTGGAAACACCATATATTTT
-	TRBV7-9	TRBJ2-7	-	CASSPTAEGLYF	TGTGCCAGCAGCCCGACGGCGGAGGGTCTGTACTTC
TRBD1	TRBV25-1	TRBJ2-7	-	CASSPGYGTGGNEQYF	TGTGCCAGCAGCCCGGGCTACGGGACAGGGGGCAACGAGCAGTACTTC
-	TRBV6-1	TRBJ2-1	-	CATTGDVGEQFF	TGTGCCACCACGGGAGATGTAGGGGAGCAGTTCTTC
-	TRBV5-6	TRBJ1-2	once	CASSLATGSHGYTF	TGTGCCAGCAGCTTGGCAACAGGGAGCCATGGCTACACCTTC
-	TRBV9	TRBJ1-1	-	CASSVAMNTEAFF	TGTGCCAGCAGCGTAGCCATGAACACTGAAGCTTTCTTT
-	TRBV15	TRBJ2-1	-	CATSRDGPPVF	TGTGCCACCAGCAGAGACGGCCCCCCCGTCTTC
-	TRBV2	TRBJ2-7	-	CASSGSSGRAYEQYF	TGTGCCAGCAGTGGTAGTTCGGGCCGAGCCTACGAGCAGTACTTC
-	TRBV4-2	TRBJ1-5	once	CASSLGQQDQPQHF	TGTGCCAGCAGCCTTGGGCAACAGGATCAGCCCCAGCATTTT
-	TRBV15	TRBJ2-6	few	CATTGAGANVLTF	TGTGCCACCACGGGAGCTGGGGCCAACGTCCTGACTTTC
-	TRBV15	TRBJ2-7	-	CATSRDVGYEQYF	TGTGCCACCAGCAGAGATGTGGGCTACGAGCAGTACTTC
-	TRBV20-1	TRBJ1-6	-	CSARDSRNSPLHF	TGCAGTGCTAGGGATTCGAGGAATTCACCCCTCCACTTT
-	TRBV7-8	TRBJ2-7	many	CASSLPDLTRMGEQYF	TGTGCCAGCAGCCTCCCCGACCTGACGAGAATGGGCGAGCAGTACTTC
-	TRBV7-6	TRBJ1-1	-	CASSLGHGDTEAFF	TGTGCCAGCAGCTTAGGTCACGGGGACACTGAAGCTTTCTTT
TRBD2	TRBV24-1	TRBJ2-7	few	CAIKAGDAYEQYF	TGTGCCATCAAAGCGGGGGACGCCTACGAGCAGTACTTC
-	TRBV9	TRBJ2-7	-	CASSVRADSYTSYEQYF	TGTGCCAGCAGCGTCCGAGCGGACAGTTACACATCCTACGAGCAGTACTTC
-	TRBV20-1	TRBJ2-5	-	CSARDLGEQETQYF	TGCAGTGCTAGAGATTTGGGCGAGCAAGAGACCCAGTACTTC
-	TRBV19	TRBJ2-1	once	CASSTRGGDEQFF	TGTGCCAGTAGTACTAGGGGAGGCGATGAGCAGTTCTTC
TRBD1	TRBV11-2	TRBJ2-6	once	CASSLEGGAPGANVLTF	TGTGCCAGCAGCTTAGAAGGGGGCGCCCCTGGGGCCAACGTCCTGACTTTC
-	TRBV7-9	TRBJ1-1	many	CASSPRETEAFF	TGTGCCAGCAGTCCCAGGGAAACTGAAGCTTTCTTT
-	TRBV9	TRBJ2-7	many	CASSPDLGGGYEQYF	TGTGCCAGCAGCCCCGATTTAGGGGGAGGATACGAGCAGTACTTC
-	TRBV19	TRBJ1-1	-	CASSIPRLSSEAFF	TGTGCCAGTAGCATCCCCAGGTTAAGCTCTGAAGCTTTCTTT